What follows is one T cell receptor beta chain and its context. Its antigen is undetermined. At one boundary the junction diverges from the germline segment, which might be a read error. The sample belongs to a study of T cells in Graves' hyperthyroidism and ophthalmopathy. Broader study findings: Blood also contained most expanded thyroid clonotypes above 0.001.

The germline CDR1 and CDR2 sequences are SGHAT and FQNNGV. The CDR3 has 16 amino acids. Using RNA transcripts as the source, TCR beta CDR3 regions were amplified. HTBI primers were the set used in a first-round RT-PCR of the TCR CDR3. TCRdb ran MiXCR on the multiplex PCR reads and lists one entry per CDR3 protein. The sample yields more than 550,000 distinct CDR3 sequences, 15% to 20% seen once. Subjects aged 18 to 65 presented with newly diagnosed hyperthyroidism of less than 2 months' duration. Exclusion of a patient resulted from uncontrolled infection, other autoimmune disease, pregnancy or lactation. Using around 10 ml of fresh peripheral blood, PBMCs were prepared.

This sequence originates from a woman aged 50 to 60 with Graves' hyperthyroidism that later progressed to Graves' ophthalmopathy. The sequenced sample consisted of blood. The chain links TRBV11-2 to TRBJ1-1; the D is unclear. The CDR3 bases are TGTGCCAGCAGCCCCCAGACCCCGTGGATGAACACTGAGGCTTTCTTT. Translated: CASSPQTPWMNTEAFF.